This is a list of T cell receptor beta chains from one sample in a study of beta chain features in type 1 diabetes. Only in-frame clones appear in the TCRdb table, and some are missing; sequencing was by immunoSEQ multiplex PCR. The repertoire consists of 200,000 to 250,000 clones, with about 9.3% occurring once and the leading ten covering approximately 0.035%. Sequenced sample: naive CD4+ T cells from blood. The source of these receptors is a woman aged 18-29 years in good health. Each CDR3 is given without its conserved first and last residue.

j_gene: TRBJ1-1; v_gene: TRBV21-1; len: 8; CDR3aa: ASSESEAF
j_gene: TRBJ2-7; v_gene: TRBV5-1; len: 12; CDR3aa: ASSFPQNSGEQY
j_gene: TRBJ1-3; v_gene: TRBV5-4; len: 13; CDR3aa: ASSSGQGQSNTIY
j_gene: TRBJ1-6; v_gene: TRBV7-9; len: 11; CDR3aa: ASSPGQNSPLH
j_gene: TRBJ2-4; v_gene: TRBV29-1; len: 12; CDR3aa: SVESWATGNIQY
j_gene: TRBJ2-7; v_gene: TRBV23-1; len: 11; CDR3aa: ASSSGQPHEQY
j_gene: TRBJ1-1; v_gene: TRBV4-1; len: 13; CDR3aa: ASSQVGQGRTEAF
j_gene: TRBJ2-1; v_gene: TRBV21-1; len: 13; CDR3aa: ASSKSTGDMAEQF
j_gene: TRBJ2-5; v_gene: TRBV11-3; len: 12; CDR3aa: ASSLGGGQETQY
j_gene: TRBJ2-1; v_gene: TRBV7-2; len: 11; CDR3aa: ASSLTSRREQF
j_gene: TRBJ2-7; v_gene: TRBV5-1; len: 12; CDR3aa: ASSLETGGDEQY
j_gene: TRBJ1-2; v_gene: TRBV5-1; len: 11; CDR3aa: ASSFQGAGGYT
j_gene: -; v_gene: TRBV5-1; len: 12; CDR3aa: ASRDDGGIYEQY
j_gene: TRBJ2-6; v_gene: TRBV7-9; len: 14; CDR3aa: ASSLNTGTGANVLT
j_gene: TRBJ2-7; v_gene: TRBV11-3; len: 11; CDR3aa: ASSMGAFYEQY
j_gene: TRBJ1-5; v_gene: TRBV30; len: 13; CDR3aa: AWSVRHNSNQPQH
j_gene: TRBJ1-3; v_gene: TRBV7-8; len: 13; CDR3aa: ASSLLRVSGNTIY
j_gene: TRBJ2-5; v_gene: TRBV15; len: 13; CDR3aa: ATSRDLPGEVAQY
j_gene: TRBJ1-2; v_gene: TRBV5-1; len: 13; CDR3aa: ASSLDAQGLGGYT
j_gene: TRBJ2-5; v_gene: TRBV11-2; len: 14; CDR3aa: ASSPGLAGGPETQY
j_gene: TRBJ1-1; v_gene: TRBV9; len: 11; CDR3aa: ASSPWSGSEAF
j_gene: TRBJ1-5; v_gene: TRBV30; len: 11; CDR3aa: AWSVGLNQPQH
j_gene: TRBJ2-6; v_gene: TRBV15; len: 13; CDR3aa: ATKQDSSGANVLT
j_gene: TRBJ2-1; v_gene: TRBV7-9; len: 14; CDR3aa: ASSLSSGLAYNEQF
j_gene: TRBJ2-7; v_gene: TRBV19; len: 11; CDR3aa: ASNVAPGDEQY
j_gene: TRBJ2-1; v_gene: TRBV29-1; len: 13; CDR3aa: SVRRLAGSYNEQF
j_gene: TRBJ1-1; v_gene: TRBV30; len: 13; CDR3aa: AWSVRGMGNTEAF
j_gene: TRBJ1-5; v_gene: TRBV6-1; len: 14; CDR3aa: ASSERGGALNQPQH